Sequencing of this TCR beta chain was carried out in a study of T cell repertoires and HLA-DP antigens (dated by TCRdb to 2017 to 2018). Study-level background: The study used an in vitro model of CD4+ T cell alloreactivity in which transduced HeLa cells presented allogeneic HLA-DP. One alloantigen differed from self by one peptide-binding groove amino acid, whereas the other differed by ten, modelling structurally similar versus dissimilar alloantigens. The three donors, two male and one female, ranged from the 18-to-29 to the 60-to-69 age band. Average DNA input was about 240 ng for sorted CD137+CD4+ samples, compared with 900 to 1,500 ng for pre-culture CD4+ samples.

Broad study findings and their caveats: Clonality of sorted CD137+ cells was similar against both alloantigens (approximately 0.4) and much higher than in pre-culture samples (roughly 0.037). An average cumulative frequency of 36.3% against one allele and under 65% against the other was found for clones undetected before culture. The naive and memory CD4+ repertoires were not analysed as separate populations. The study was limited by having just a few donors, by relying on a non-physiological HeLa antigen-presenting system, and by using total CD4+ cells as responders.

Untouched CD4+ T cells were isolated from Ficoll-separated PBMC by magnetic bead negative selection, reaching an average purity of around 98%. Untouched CD4+ T cells were isolated from Ficoll-separated PBMC with magnetic beads, reaching about 97.7% purity with negligible CD8+ contamination. Donors were three healthy blood donors whose buffy coats supplied peripheral blood mononuclear cells. Each of the three donors was CMV seronegative. Genomic DNA was extracted with the DNeasy Blood & Tissue Kit. Genomic DNA from sorted CD137+CD4+ cells and from pre-culture CD4+ baseline samples of each subject was subjected to TCRB sequencing. TCRB CDR3 regions were amplified with the immunoSEQ multiplex PCR using forward primers for 54 TRBV segments and reverse primers for 13 TRBJ segments. Pre-culture CD4+ samples were sequenced at deep resolution, targeting 200,000 or so T cell genomes. Sequencing of the amplicons was done on an Illumina HiSeq System, giving 87 bp reads that spanned the CDR3. Turning to the authors' computational methods: Correction for PCR and sequencing errors was applied to reads, and CDR3 regions were defined through alignment to IMGT reference sequences. Synthetic template pools were used to estimate counts of templates and unique rearrangements. Clonality was calculated as 1 minus Pielou's evenness. Richness was estimated with the Daley-Smith estimator. Repertoire overlap was measured with Morisita's index. Clones found in cultured samples but undetected in the pre-culture repertoire of the corresponding donor were defined as low-abundance clones. Imported from immuneACCESS, the table was reduced by TCRdb to in-frame sequences with V and J called. These copies leave out some clones; in studies compared against another copy, an unresolved V gene accounts for under half, and the cause of the remainder is not known. The DNA was the basis for D and trimming; V, J and clone size are from that table. This sample is represented by tens of thousands of clones; around 80% of them were singletons. The ten largest clones take up 1.5% to 2% of the sample.

On this clone itself: Its antigen remains undetermined. Base qualities are not at hand, and no much larger clone is one base apart.

The CDR3 measures 13 amino acids from cysteine to phenylalanine. Only the CDR3 portion is preserved as DNA: 39 bases, with reading frame beginning at the first base. CDR1 SQVTM and CDR2 ANQGSEA are derived from the germline V gene. Trimming leaves V shorter by 3 bases and J shorter by 3 bases, with the junction holding 4 bases beyond the gene matches. The sample comprised CD4+ T cells from PBMCs. The chain employs TRBV29-1 and TRBJ1-2; 7 nucleotides in the junction match TRBD1. This TCR came from a man in his 60s in good health and CMV-seronegative. CDR3 sequence: CSVDRTGDYGYTF. The nucleotide sequence reads as follows: TGCAGCGTTGACCGTACAGGGGACTATGGCTACACCTTC.